A selection of T cell receptor beta chains follows, all from one sample in a study of T cells in Graves' hyperthyroidism and ophthalmopathy. TCRdb redid the calling of the multiplex PCR reads with MiXCR, one entry per CDR3 protein. Among around 300,000 distinct CDR3 sequences, about an eighth were seen once, and the ten largest hold 7% to 8.5%. Sequencing used blood. All receptors come from a woman in her thirties with Graves' hyperthyroidism that later progressed to Graves' ophthalmopathy. CDR3s include the opening cysteine and the closing phenylalanine or tryptophan. A D gene is named only where the DNA matches it firmly. Size values are once, few and many counts, or a class for expanded clones, and some rows have none.

>TRBV5-4|TRBD2|TRBJ2-7|NA
TGTGCCAGCAGCTTCGGGCGGGAGGCCTCCTACGAGCAGTACTTC
CASSFGREASYEQYF
>TRBV12-3/TRBV12-4|NA|TRBJ2-3|many
TGTGCCAGCAGCGAAACCACAGATACGCAGTATTTT
CASSETTDTQYF
>TRBV24-1|NA|TRBJ2-7|NA
TGTGCCACCAGTGAGGGACACCGCTACGAGCAGTACTTC
CATSEGHRYEQYF
>TRBV6-1|NA|TRBJ2-1|many
TGTGCCACCGTTTCGGGGGACTCCTACAATGAGCAGTTCTTC
CATVSGDSYNEQFF
>TRBV20-1|NA|TRBJ2-5|many
TGCAGTGCTAGAGATCTAGAGGGGGAGACCCAGTACTTC
CSARDLEGETQYF
>TRBV6-2/TRBV6-3|NA|TRBJ2-5|many
TGTGCCAGCAGTTACCGGGACACCCAAGAGACCCAGTACTTC
CASSYRDTQETQYF
>TRBV7-9|NA|TRBJ1-1|many
TGTGCCAGCAACGAACAGGGTATGAACACTGAAGCTTTCTTT
CASNEQGMNTEAFF
>TRBV9|TRBD1|TRBJ2-7|many
TGTGCCAGCAGCGAAGGGGGCGGATCCTACGAGCAGTACTTC
CASSEGGGSYEQYF
>TRBV20-1|NA|TRBJ2-1|few
TGCAGTGCTAGCGGGGATTCCTACAATGAGCAGTTCTTC
CSASGDSYNEQFF
>TRBV4-3|TRBD2|TRBJ2-1|few
TGCGCCAGCAGCCAAGAATGGAATAGCGGGAGTGTTGAGCAGTTCTTC
CASSQEWNSGSVEQFF
>TRBV6-2/TRBV6-3|TRBD1|TRBJ2-7|many
TGTGCCAGCAGTTACCCTGGACAGGGGACCTACGAGCAGTACTTC
CASSYPGQGTYEQYF
>TRBV20-1|NA|TRBJ1-5|many
TGCAGCGGCATGGGAGGGGATAGCAATCAGCCCCAGCATTTT
CSGMGGDSNQPQHF
>TRBV29-1|NA|TRBJ2-1|many
TGCAGCGTTATCACAGGGATCTACAATGAGCAGTTCTTC
CSVITGIYNEQFF
>TRBV2|NA|TRBJ1-5|many
TGTGCCAGCAGCGGACCCCAGTACCAGCCCCAGCATTTT
CASSGPQYQPQHF
>TRBV5-1|TRBD2|TRBJ2-7|many
TGCGCCAGCAGCCCGGGACTAGCGGGAGTGTCCCGCTACGAGCAGTACTTC
CASSPGLAGVSRYEQYF
>TRBV4-2|TRBD1|TRBJ2-7|many
TGTGCCAGCAGCCAAGTGGGACAGGGGAGTTCCTACGAGCAGTACTTC
CASSQVGQGSSYEQYF
>TRBV29-1|NA|TRBJ2-1|NA
TGCAGCTCGAGGGTGGGGGCTGATGAGCAGTTCTTC
CSSRVGADEQFF
>TRBV20-1|NA|TRBJ2-1|many
TGCAGTGCTAGACGGCGAGATGGATACAATGAGCAGTTCTTC
CSARRRDGYNEQFF
>TRBV4-3|TRBD2|TRBJ2-7|NA
TGCGCCAGCAGCCCGGGGACTACCCGAAGCTACGAGCAGTACTTC
CASSPGTTRSYEQYF
>TRBV11-3|NA|TRBJ2-1|many
TGTGCCAGCAGCTTAAGAGGTGCTGGTGAGCAGTTCTTC
CASSLRGAGEQFF
>TRBV28|NA|TRBJ2-1|many
TGTGCCAGCAGTCCCTACCCCGGAGTGTCCTACAATGAGCAGTTCTTC
CASSPYPGVSYNEQFF
>TRBV9|NA|TRBJ1-1|many
TGTGCCAGCAGCGTAGATCCAGGCTCTGAAGCTTTCTTT
CASSVDPGSEAFF
>TRBV5-1|NA|TRBJ2-5|few
TGCGCCAGCAGCTTGGCCGATCCCCAAGAGACCCAGTACTTC
CASSLADPQETQYF
>TRBV29-1|NA|TRBJ2-1|NA
TGCAGCGTTGAATCTAGGGCCCAGGGGAATGAGCAGTTCTTC
CSVESRAQGNEQFF
>TRBV20-1|NA|TRBJ2-3|many
TGCAGTGCTAGATGGGACACGAGCGGTACGCAGTATTTT
CSARWDTSGTQYF
>TRBV20-1|TRBD1|TRBJ1-4|NA
TGCAGTGCTGCCGACAGGGGAATTGGTGAAAAACTGTTTTTT
CSAADRGIGEKLFF
>TRBV20-1|TRBD1|TRBJ2-1|many
TGCAGCCCCGTGGACAGGGTAATTCGGGAGCAGTTCTTC
CSPVDRVIREQFF
>TRBV12-3/TRBV12-4|NA|TRBJ2-4|few
TGTGCCAGCAGTTTAGTTGCCTCTCCCGCCAAAAACATTCAGTACTTC
CASSLVASPAKNIQYF
>TRBV27|NA|TRBJ2-2|many
TGTGCCAGCAGCAAACTTAGCACCGGGGAGCTGTTTTTT
CASSKLSTGELFF
>TRBV4-1|TRBD2|TRBJ2-1|NA
TGCGCCAGCAGCCCCCATCTTCTAGCGGACTACAATGAGCAGTTCTTC
CASSPHLLADYNEQFF
>TRBV19|NA|TRBJ2-5|many
TGTGCCAGTAGTACCGACGGGCAAGAGACCCAGTACTTC
CASSTDGQETQYF
>TRBV10-3|TRBD2|TRBJ2-7|many
TGTGCCATCAGTGAGTCCGGGGGGATTCGGGCCTACGAGCAGTACTTC
CAISESGGIRAYEQYF
>TRBV5-6|NA|TRBJ1-2|many
TGTGCCAGCAGCTTGGCAACAGGGTATGGCTACACCTTC
CASSLATGYGYTF
>TRBV5-5|NA|TRBJ2-3|few
TGTGCCAGCAGCCTTCTTCCGTTTGATACGCAGTATTTT
CASSLLPFDTQYF
>TRBV12-3/TRBV12-4|NA|TRBJ1-1|NA
TGTGCCAGCACCCCTTCTTGGGTGGCTGAAGCTTTCTTT
CASTPSWVAEAFF
>TRBV29-1|NA|TRBJ1-2|many
TGCAGCGTTGATGACATCCCCTATGGCTACACCTTC
CSVDDIPYGYTF
>TRBV28|NA|TRBJ2-1|many
TGTGCCAGCAGTCCGGACACGGGCCTCGAGCAGTTCTTC
CASSPDTGLEQFF
>TRBV4-3|NA|TRBJ2-1|many
TGCGCCAGCAGCCAAGATCCGGCAACCAATGAGCAGTTCTTC
CASSQDPATNEQFF
>TRBV6-1|TRBD2|TRBJ2-1|many
TGTGCCAGCAAGAGACTAGCGGGAGTCGATGAGCAGTTCTTC
CASKRLAGVDEQFF
>TRBV7-9|NA|TRBJ2-5|many
TGTGCCAGCCTCCAACTCGGTTTGGAGACCCAGTACTTC
CASLQLGLETQYF
>TRBV5-1|TRBD1|TRBJ1-6|few
TGCGCCAGCAGCAGGAAGGGGGCTGGGGATTCACCCCTCCACTTT
CASSRKGAGDSPLHF
>TRBV20-1|TRBD1|TRBJ2-7|many
TGCAGTGCTAGAGGCCAGGGGGCCTACGAGCAGTACTTC
CSARGQGAYEQYF
>TRBV5-1|NA|TRBJ2-1|many
TGCGCCAGCAGCTTCTTTCAGAGCTCCTACAATGAGCAGTTCTTC
CASSFFQSSYNEQFF
>TRBV5-6|NA|TRBJ1-4|NA
TGTGCCAGCAGCTTGGGGGGCGATGAAAAACTGTTTTTT
CASSLGGDEKLFF
>TRBV7-2|NA|TRBJ2-5|many
TGTGCCAGCACCACGCGGGCCGGGCAAGAGACCCAGTACTTC
CASTTRAGQETQYF
>TRBV5-6|TRBD2|TRBJ2-7|many
TGTGCCAGCAGCTCTACTAGCGGGAGCTACGAGCAGTACTTC
CASSSTSGSYEQYF
>TRBV29-1|NA|TRBJ2-7|few
TGCAGCGTCCTTCAGGACTTGAGCTACGAGCAGTACTTC
CSVLQDLSYEQYF
>TRBV4-3|NA|TRBJ2-3|few
TGCGCCAGCAGCCAAGATATCAGGGTTGCAGATACGCAGTATTTT
CASSQDIRVADTQYF
>TRBV30|TRBD2|TRBJ2-5|many
TGTGCCTGGAGTATGGCTAGCGGGAGTGTAAAGACCCAGTACTTC
CAWSMASGSVKTQYF
>TRBV5-1|TRBD1|TRBJ1-1|NA
TGCGCCAGCAGCTCCCCAGGGGGAGACACTGAAGCTTTCTTT
CASSSPGGDTEAFF
>TRBV28|NA|TRBJ2-7|many
TGTGCCAGCAGTCTAGGGGGTGCGAGGGTGAACTCCTACGAGCAGTACTTC
CASSLGGARVNSYEQYF
>TRBV7-2|NA|TRBJ1-2|many
TGTGCCAGCAGCCCGGGCCAGAGGGTAGTCTATGGCTACACCTTC
CASSPGQRVVYGYTF
>TRBV11-2|TRBD2|TRBJ2-1|NA
TGTGCCAGCAGCTTAGCCCTAGCGGGAGGGGCCTACAATGAGCAGTTCTTC
CASSLALAGGAYNEQFF
>TRBV6-1|NA|TRBJ1-1|many
TGTGCCAGCAGGCTAGAAGGACAGACGAACACTGAAGCTTTCTTT
CASRLEGQTNTEAFF
>TRBV7-6|NA|TRBJ1-6|many
TGTGCCAGCAGCTTAAGCGGGAATTCACCCCTCCACTTT
CASSLSGNSPLHF
>TRBV7-2|NA|TRBJ1-4|many
TGTGCCAGCAGCTTAGGACAGGCAACTAATGAAAAACTGTTTTTT
CASSLGQATNEKLFF
>TRBV24-1|NA|TRBJ2-7|NA
TGTGCCACCAGTGATCCGATGAGGGGGGTCTACGAGCAGTACTTC
CATSDPMRGVYEQYF
>TRBV6-1|NA|TRBJ1-1|NA
TGTGCCAGCAGTACGACGCGGTCCGCCACTGAAGCTTTCTTT
CASSTTRSATEAFF
>TRBV28|NA|TRBJ1-2|many
TGTGCCAGCAGTTCGGTGAGGGAAAACTATGGCTACACCTTC
CASSSVRENYGYTF
>TRBV7-3|TRBD2|TRBJ2-3|many
TGTGCCAGCAGCTCGGTTTTAGCGGGAGGCCTGGATACGCAGTATTTT
CASSSVLAGGLDTQYF